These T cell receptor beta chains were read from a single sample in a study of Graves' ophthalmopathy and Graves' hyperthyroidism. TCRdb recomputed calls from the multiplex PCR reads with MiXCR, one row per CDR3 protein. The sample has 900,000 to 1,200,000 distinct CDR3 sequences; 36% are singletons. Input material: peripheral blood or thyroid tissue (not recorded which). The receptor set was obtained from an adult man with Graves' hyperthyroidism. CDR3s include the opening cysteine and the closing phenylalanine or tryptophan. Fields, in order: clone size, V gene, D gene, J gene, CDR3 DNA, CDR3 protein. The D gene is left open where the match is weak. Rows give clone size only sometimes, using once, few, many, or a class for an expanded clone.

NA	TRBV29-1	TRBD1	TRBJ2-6	TGCAGCGTGCCCTCAGGGGGCAGGAGCTCTGGGGCCAACGTCCTGACTTTC	CSVPSGGRSSGANVLTF
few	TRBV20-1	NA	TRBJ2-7	TGCAGTGCCCCGGGGCAGACGGCGTCCTACGAGCAGTACTTC	CSAPGQTASYEQYF
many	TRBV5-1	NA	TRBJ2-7	TGCGCCAGCAGCTTGGCCAGGCGTTCCTACGAGCAGTACTTC	CASSLARRSYEQYF
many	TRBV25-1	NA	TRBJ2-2	TGTGCCACCCGGAGACGGAACACCGGGGAGCTGTTTTTT	CATRRRNTGELFF
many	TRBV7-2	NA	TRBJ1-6	TGTGCCAGCAGCGAAAACAACTTAGGGAATTCACCCCTCCACTTT	CASSENNLGNSPLHF
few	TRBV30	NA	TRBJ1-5	TGTGCCTGGAGTGTAAGGGGCTCAAATCAGCCCCAGCATTTT	CAWSVRGSNQPQHF
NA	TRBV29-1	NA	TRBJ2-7	TGCAGCGTTGTAGTAGGGGGAGGGCAATACGAGCAGTACTTC	CSVVVGGGQYEQYF
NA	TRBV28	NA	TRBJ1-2	TGTGCCAGCACCACTGGGATCCATTATGGCTACACCTTC	CASTTGIHYGYTF
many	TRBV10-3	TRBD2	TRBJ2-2	TGTGCCATCAGAAAAAGCGGGGAGAACACCGGGGAGCTGTTTTTT	CAIRKSGENTGELFF
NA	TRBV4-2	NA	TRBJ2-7	TGTGCCAGCAGCTCCCGGGTCGAGCAGTACTTC	CASSSRVEQYF
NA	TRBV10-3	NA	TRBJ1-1	TGTGCCATCAGTGATGAAGACAGCATGAACACTGAAGCTTTCTTT	CAISDEDSMNTEAFF
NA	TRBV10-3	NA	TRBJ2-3	TGTGCCATCAGCTCTCCTAGTACGGGCACAGATACGCAGTATTTT	CAISSPSTGTDTQYF